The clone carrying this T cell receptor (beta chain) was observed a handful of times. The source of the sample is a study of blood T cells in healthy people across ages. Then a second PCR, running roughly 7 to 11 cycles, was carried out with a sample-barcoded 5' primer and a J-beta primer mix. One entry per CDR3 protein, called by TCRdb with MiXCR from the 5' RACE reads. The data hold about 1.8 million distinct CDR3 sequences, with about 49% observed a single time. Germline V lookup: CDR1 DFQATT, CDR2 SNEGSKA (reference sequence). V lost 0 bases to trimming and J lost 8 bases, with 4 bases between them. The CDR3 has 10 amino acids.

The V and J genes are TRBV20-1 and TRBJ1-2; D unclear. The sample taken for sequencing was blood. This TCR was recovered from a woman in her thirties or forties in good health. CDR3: CSARDDGYTF. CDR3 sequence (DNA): TGCAGTGCTAGAGATGACGGCTACACCTTC.